This T cell receptor (beta chain) was sequenced for a study of post-analysis software for immune sequencing data. Across the whole study: Disease trajectories encompassed relapsing-remitting, secondary progressive and progressive-relapsing multiple sclerosis. Study-wide findings and caveats: Elevated frequency relative to controls characterized several TRBV segments in patients, TRBV5-6, TRBV5-1 and TRBV20-1 among them.

Unique-molecular-identifier-tagged TCR beta cDNA libraries were used. TCRdb fed the PCR reads into MiXCR, producing one record per CDR3 protein. The sample carries 650,000 to 850,000 distinct CDR3 sequences, roughly 50% recorded once. Points on this clonotype: The antigen is undetermined.

CDR1 is SNHLY, CDR2 FYNNEI, per germline. This CDR3 region has 16 residues. V shed 6 bases and J 2 bases; nucleotides not matched to a gene: 4. Sequences were obtained from blood. The chain employs TRBV2 and TRBJ2-1; 13 nucleotides match TRBD2. The receptor's source is a girl aged 5-17 years with multiple sclerosis. In nucleotides, the CDR3 is TGTGCCAGCAGATCAACTAGCGGGAGGGCCTACAATGAGCAGTTCTTC. Protein sequence: CASRSTSGRAYNEQFF.